The clone carrying this TCR beta chain has only one observation. Its matching antigen is unknown. This record comes from a study of cytomegalovirus exposure and HLA in healthy donors. General study points: Most TCR beta V segments were productive about 87% or about 30% of the time in an earlier analysis. Follow-up analysis found HLA locus-dependent TCR association rates, highest for DRB1 and lowest for HLA-C.

CDR1 and CDR2 (germline): SGHNT, YYREEE (reference sequence). The CDR3 spans 17 residues. With V trimmed by 4 bases and J by 5 bases, 7 bases remained unmatched. A multiplex PCR was run with 60 Vbeta primers and 13 Jbeta primers. Clones were sequenced by immunoSEQ multiplex PCR, and TCRdb holds only the in-frame ones, with some missing. The data contain under 250,000 clones, 85% of them seen just once; the ten biggest clones take up 0.24%. The clonotype comes from a girl aged 2 to 10 in good health and CMV-seronegative. The V gene is TRBV5-4, the J gene TRBJ2-3; 16 nucleotides agree with TRBD2. The sequenced material came from PBMCs. CDR3 loop: CASSRGLAGGQGDTQYF. CDR3 DNA: TGTGCCAGCAGCAGGGGACTAGCGGGGGGGCAAGGAGATACGCAGTATTTT.